This T cell receptor (beta chain) was sequenced during a study of PD-1 blockade in classical Hodgkin lymphoma. Findings of the study overall: Significantly greater TCR diversity emerged by C4D1 in CD4+ cells but not CD8+ cells. Causes of the repertoire differences remain undefined, possibly disease activity or prior therapy.

As to this clone: Its cognate antigen is unknown.

This CDR3 comprises 14 residues. V gave up 7 bases and J gave up 0 bases, with 11 bases separating them. CDR1 is MNHNS, CDR2 SASEGT, per germline. Each and every patient relapsed after autologous stem cell transplantation, and patients got differing brentuximab vedotin exposure. Repertoires were generated with immunoSEQ multiplex PCR, while TCRdb's copy carries only in-frame clones and drops some. The sample holds 37,000 or so clones, 88% seen once. The sequencing here drew on peripheral blood mononuclear cells (PBMCs), taken before the second cycle of nivolumab. The chain has TRBV6-1 and TRBJ2-3; tentatively, D is TRBD1 (5 bases). This sequence originates from a human donor with classical Hodgkin lymphoma. CDR3 bases: TGTGCCAGCATTCAGACAGTAAGCACAGATACGCAGTATTTT. Encoded protein: CASIQTVSTDTQYF.